This TCR beta chain was obtained from a study of cytomegalovirus exposure and HLA in healthy donors. The germline CDR1 and CDR2 sequences are MNHNY and SVGAGI (reference sequence). The CDR3 runs 13 residues. V lost 2 bases to trimming and J lost 6 bases, with 7 bases between them. Primers included in the PCR were 60 Vbeta and 13 Jbeta primers. Repertoires were generated with immunoSEQ multiplex PCR, while TCRdb's copy carries only in-frame clones and drops some. This table holds some 110,000 clones, around three quarters found once. This clone was counted a single time. The rearrangement uses TRBV6-6 and TRBJ2-2; no clear D gene. The specimen was PBMCs. The receptor was derived from a young woman in good health and CMV-seropositive. As DNA, the CDR3 is TGTGCCAGCAGTTACCTTATTGCCGGGGAGCTGTTTTTT. It specifies CASSYLIAGELFF.